This T cell receptor beta chain was documented in a study of shared clonotypes between healthy human individuals. Worth noting for this clone: Its specificity is unknown. The same CDR3 can be traced to other DNA sequences in this sample.

The J segment lost 2 bases and the V segment lost 6 bases, leaving 3 bases of the junction unmatched. Looked up from germline, CDR1 is MNHNY and CDR2 is SVGAGI (reference sequence). CDR3 length: 13 residues. Profiled with immunoSEQ multiplex PCR; TCRdb holds only in-frame clones, not every one. The data show 2.5 million or so clones, around nine tenths seen once. CD4+ cells yielded CD45RA+ naive and CD45RA-negative memory subsets. Study observations and caveats: Naive subsets, compared against memory subsets, generally had larger estimated richness values. The four-donor shared clonotypes exceeded non-shared clonotypes in generation probability, with non-shared ones scoring lower.

This clonotype was obtained from a man younger than 30 in good health. V gene TRBV6-6 combines with J gene TRBJ1-2; 7 bases map to TRBD1. Input material: naive CD4+ T cells sorted from blood. Subset in this sample: CD45RA+ positively selected. The CDR3, as DNA: TGTGCCAGCAGCTCGACAGGGAACTATGGCTACACCTTC. It codes for CASSSTGNYGYTF.